This TCR beta chain was identified in a study of low-dose radiotherapy and immunotherapy resistance in tumors. Study-level information: Fractions of 0.5 Gy went to Cohort 1 every 2 weeks, totaling 6.5 Gy. It was 1 Gy per fraction every two weeks that Cohort 2 received, adding up to 13 Gy over 26 weeks. Intravenous administration to patients comprised nivolumab at 240 mg every two weeks and ipilimumab at 1 mg/kg every six weeks.

Concerning this clonotype: A far larger clone is one base from this, pointing to a likely read error.

Time point: before trial treatment. Donors were administered nivolumab, ipilimumab, aspirin and low-dose cyclophosphamide, together with low-dose radiotherapy. The CDR3 is made up of 14 amino acids. With TRAV- and TRBV-specific primers, first-strand cDNA was made, covering the alpha and beta chains. Using a constant-region primer together with a V-primer adapter, TCRs were subjected to around 20 PCR cycles of amplification. TCRdb itself ran the reads through MiXCR, one entry per CDR3 protein. The sample yields tens of thousands of distinct CDR3 sequences, almost 25% seen once. The chain couples TRBV5-3 to TRBJ2-7, with D possibly TRBD1 on 7 matching bases. TRBV5-3 is identified as an open reading frame with a role that is uncertain. The sequence was obtained from a male donor with prostate cancer. This sample comprised PBMCs, obtained before treatment. The chain's CDR3 is CASSFRQGGDEQYF. DNA of the CDR3: TGTGCCAGCAGCTTCAGGCAGGGGGGCGATGAGCAGTACTTC.